This T cell receptor beta chain was sequenced for a study of blood T cell repertoires in COVID-19. Profiling relied on immunoSEQ multiplex PCR, and the TCRdb table lists in-frame clones only, not all of them. The profile shows approximately 200,000 clones, around 82% of them singletons. Participants spanned ages about 18 to 100 years and resided in about two dozen US areas. Clinical history as reported by participants underpinned cohort assignment. In Cohort 3, a recovered donor had either two negative PCRs, clearance, or symptom resolution. With 2 bases clipped from V and 4 bases from J, the junction kept 4 bases outside the gene matches. The CDR3 extends over 16 amino acids. CDR1 and CDR2 from the germline V gene are SGHDT and YYEEEE.

Specimen: PBMCs or T cells enriched from blood (not recorded which). The sequence came from a man aged 40-49 years who had recovered from COVID-19. This rearrangement joins TRBV5-6 to TRBJ2-2; 11 nucleotides agree with TRBD2. The CDR3 loop is CASSFGLAGGTGELFF. Written as DNA, the CDR3 is TGTGCCAGCAGCTTCGGACTAGCGGGTGGCACCGGGGAGCTGTTTTTT.